This is a list of T cell receptor beta chains from one sample in a study of human T cells and chemical hapten exposure. TCRdb re-derived calls from the 5' RACE reads in MiXCR, one entry per CDR3 protein. Of 110,000 or so distinct CDR3 sequences detected, more than 15% appear once; the ten largest clones hold roughly 3.1%. These TCRs come from a human donor in good health. Both conserved end residues are part of each CDR3.

j_gene: TRBJ1-4
v_gene: TRBV28
CDR3aa: CASRRRQGATNEKLFF

j_gene: TRBJ2-7
v_gene: TRBV12-3/TRBV12-4
CDR3aa: CASSFYPGVLPYEQYF

j_gene: TRBJ1-3
v_gene: TRBV9
CDR3aa: CASSVDGASGNTIYF

j_gene: TRBJ1-3
v_gene: TRBV11-2
CDR3aa: CASSQSPRGRRNTIYF

j_gene: TRBJ2-2
v_gene: TRBV20-1
CDR3aa: CSARAGATGATGELFF

j_gene: TRBJ2-2
v_gene: TRBV18
CDR3aa: CASSPVPGLAGALNTGELFF

j_gene: TRBJ2-7
v_gene: TRBV28
CDR3aa: CASSSPRGGYEQYF

j_gene: TRBJ2-3
v_gene: TRBV4-1
CDR3aa: CASSQDIGDTQYF

j_gene: TRBJ1-2
v_gene: TRBV29-1
CDR3aa: CSVEGFANYGDTF

j_gene: TRBJ2-6
v_gene: TRBV7-6
CDR3aa: CASSSSSRQSSSGANVLTF

j_gene: TRBJ2-3
v_gene: TRBV9
CDR3aa: CASSVVSDTQYF

j_gene: TRBJ1-1
v_gene: TRBV5-4
CDR3aa: CASSLVSGTEAFF

j_gene: TRBJ1-5
v_gene: TRBV7-9
CDR3aa: CASSPLGDGYQPQHF

j_gene: TRBJ1-4
v_gene: TRBV29-1
CDR3aa: CSVLPTRGELFF

j_gene: TRBJ1-1
v_gene: TRBV12-3/TRBV12-4
CDR3aa: CASSLQRDRGAEAFF

j_gene: TRBJ2-7
v_gene: TRBV25-1
CDR3aa: CASSEGSGIAYEQYF

j_gene: TRBJ1-5
v_gene: TRBV30
CDR3aa: CAWSVVGATPYSNQPQHF

j_gene: TRBJ2-1
v_gene: TRBV10-2
CDR3aa: CASSEAGREQFF

j_gene: TRBJ2-5
v_gene: TRBV4-1
CDR3aa: CASSQVAGGQETQYF

j_gene: TRBJ1-5
v_gene: TRBV7-8
CDR3aa: CASKPDRGFKRNQPQHF

j_gene: TRBJ2-6
v_gene: TRBV27
CDR3aa: CASTGGNVLTF

j_gene: TRBJ2-6
v_gene: TRBV27
CDR3aa: CASSLKGVDRGSGANVLTF

j_gene: TRBJ2-4
v_gene: TRBV30
CDR3aa: CAWSKGPPGGSKNIQYF

j_gene: TRBJ2-1
v_gene: TRBV6-5
CDR3aa: CASSYSWDRGVYEQFF

j_gene: TRBJ2-1
v_gene: TRBV19
CDR3aa: CASSRPDRDHNEQFF

j_gene: TRBJ1-1
v_gene: TRBV12-3/TRBV12-4
CDR3aa: CASRAGQGATEAFF

j_gene: TRBJ2-3
v_gene: TRBV27
CDR3aa: CASRPGFNTDTQYF

j_gene: TRBJ2-5
v_gene: TRBV6-6
CDR3aa: CASSAPFQLVERNPKETQYF

j_gene: TRBJ2-7
v_gene: TRBV6-5
CDR3aa: CASRRTGVGEQYF

j_gene: TRBJ2-7
v_gene: TRBV27
CDR3aa: CASSYGAQGYEQYF

j_gene: TRBJ2-1
v_gene: TRBV6-5
CDR3aa: CASSYLPGDFYNEQFF

j_gene: TRBJ2-1
v_gene: TRBV11-2
CDR3aa: CASSLDRGGLATYNEQFF

j_gene: TRBJ2-7
v_gene: TRBV12-3/TRBV12-4
CDR3aa: CASSLGQGPYEQYF

j_gene: TRBJ2-1
v_gene: TRBV7-2
CDR3aa: CASSFRQGARYHEQFF

j_gene: TRBJ2-3
v_gene: TRBV20-1
CDR3aa: CSATDPKAGASTDTQYF

j_gene: TRBJ1-5
v_gene: TRBV2
CDR3aa: CASRDTGDQPQHF

j_gene: TRBJ2-1
v_gene: TRBV9
CDR3aa: CASSVLTSGSGEQFF

j_gene: TRBJ2-3
v_gene: TRBV7-9
CDR3aa: CASSPGAGSSTDTQYF

j_gene: TRBJ2-7
v_gene: TRBV4-2
CDR3aa: CASSLGTSGMFYEQYF

j_gene: TRBJ1-1
v_gene: TRBV7-3
CDR3aa: CASSPRTGGWNTEAFF